This T cell receptor (beta chain) was found in a study of glioma-infiltrating T cells after dendritic cell vaccination listed by TCRdb under 2016. About the investigation overall: Of the roughly 15 glioblastoma patients in the cohort, all drawn from Phase I and II dendritic cell vaccination trials, 9 were newly diagnosed and 6 had recurrent disease. Between the early 2000s and the early 2010s, the patients were given dendritic cell vaccination pulsed with autologous tumor lysate. The vaccine was prepared from monocyte-derived dendritic cells that were cultured for roughly seven days with IL-4 and GM-CSF and then pulsed overnight with autologous tumor lysate. Patients received three intradermal dendritic cell vaccine injections at biweekly intervals in the arm below the axilla. Deep sequencing of TCR beta CDR3 regions was used to quantify tumor-infiltrating lymphocyte content and compare tumor and blood repertoires in dendritic cell-vaccinated glioblastoma patients. Survival after dendritic cell vaccination was correlated with TCR sequencing metrics, such as TIL content and the overlap between tumor and blood repertoires.

The CDR3 goes from the cysteine to the phenylalanine over 14 residues. Only the CDR3 DNA is retained, 42 bases long and in frame from the first base. CDR1 and CDR2 are read off the germline V gene (reference sequence) as LNHDA and SQIVND. The trim is 6 bases for V and 3 bases for J, with a gap of 14 bases between the germline ends. In regard to this clone: Its antigen is currently not known. Base qualities are not at hand, and no much larger clone is one base apart.

TCRB CDR3 regions were amplified from 1.5 to 2 ug genomic DNA, or all available DNA if less, using the immunoSEQ assay. The multiplex PCR employed 60 forward primers targeting TCR V beta segments and 13 reverse primers targeting J beta segments. To estimate reads per starting template, synthetic control templates were spiked into each sample at limiting dilution. Sequencing produced 87 bp reads on the Illumina HiSeq System. From the authors' description of their analysis: PCR and sequencing errors were removed by a nearest neighbor algorithm that merged closely related sequences. TCR overlap was measured as the percentage of unique tumor TCR beta sequences also present in the same patient's peripheral blood. TCRdb took this table from immuneACCESS and kept in-frame rearrangements with V and J called. Such tables lack part of the clones; where checked against another copy, unresolved V genes explain under half of the gap, and the rest is unexplained. The V and J calls and the clone size are those of that table, but D and trimming were determined from the DNA. Within this sample are fewer than 35,000 clones, with 90% to 95% of them counted one time only. The ten biggest clones cover under 2.5% of the sample.

Patients were selected on the basis of adequate residual fresh-frozen tumor tissue and more than two years of available survival data. An isocitrate dehydrogenase mutation was not carried by any of the glioblastoma patients, although molecular status was otherwise variable. PBMC were collected before vaccination, two weeks after the third vaccination, and at tumor progression when it occurred. The Qiagen DNeasy Blood extraction Kit was used for extraction of genomic DNA. Paper-wide results and their limitations: The response model built on TCR overlap across three groups was characterized as speculative, with prospective validation still needed. The cohort was small and heterogeneous, and full blood and tumor sets were available for few patients, with initial-recurrent tumor pairs available for even fewer patients. TCR clonality showed no direct relationship with survival, which suggests that a diverse polyclonal response may matter. After dendritic cell vaccination, a higher estimated pretreatment TIL content predicted longer time to progression and overall survival.

The sequence is built from TRBV19 and TRBJ1-1; a weak D assignment points to TRBD1 (5 bases agree). The TCR originated in a human donor with glioblastoma. The specimen comprised blood, sampled before dendritic cell vaccination. The DNA sequence is given as TGTGCCAGTAGCCCAGATGGGGGGGACACTGAAGCTTTCTTT. Protein translation: CASSPDGGDTEAFF.